This T cell receptor beta chain emerged from a study of Graves' ophthalmopathy and Graves' hyperthyroidism. General study points: Predictions made by the model for ophthalmopathy progression reached approximately 70% sensitivity and less than 80% specificity. In blood appeared most of the expanded thyroid clonotypes whose frequency exceeded 0.001.

Patients were diagnosed from clinical symptoms, serum thyroxine, TRAb, thyroid ultrasound and orbital computed tomography. Per the germline V gene, CDR1 is SNHLY and CDR2 is FYNNEI. V lost 6 bases and J lost 9, with 18 bases in between. The CDR3 runs to 15 residues. Amplified TCR beta CDR3 regions were obtained using RNA transcripts as template. The first-round RT-PCR employed HTBI primers together with the Qiagen OneStep RT-PCR kit. A multiplex PCR was then performed as the second round. TCRdb independently ran MiXCR on the multiplex PCR reads; one entry per CDR3 protein. The table lists roughly 480,000 distinct CDR3 sequences, about an eighth of them singletons. This clonotype was observed many times. Its antigen is not identified.

This rearrangement joins TRBV2 to TRBJ1-6; perhaps TRBD1 as D (5 bases). The receptor comes from a woman aged 30 to 39 with Graves' ophthalmopathy. The sample comprised blood. The CDR3 DNA reads as TGTGCCAGCAGAGTATGGGGGGGAACGCGTTCACCCCTCCACTTT. This encodes CASRVWGGTRSPLHF. Full variable domain (remainder filled in from reference TRBV2 and TRBJ1-6): EPEVTQTPSHQVTQMGQEVILRCVPISNHLYFYWYRQILGQKVEFLVSFYNNEISEKSEIFDDQFSVERPDGSNFTLKIRSTKLEDSAMYFCASRVWGGTRSPLHFGNGTRLTVT.